These 18 T cell receptor beta chains originate from one sample sequenced in a study of cytomegalovirus exposure and HLA in healthy donors. It was with 60 Vbeta and 13 Jbeta primers that the PCR ran. Method: immunoSEQ multiplex PCR; TCRdb's copy keeps in-frame clones and lacks some. The sample includes under 300,000 clones, 84% of them seen just once. Sequenced input: PBMCs. The receptors come from a woman between 35 and 50 years old in good health and CMV-seropositive.

The chain carries TRBV6-1 and TRBJ2-5; weak D call: TRBD2 (6 bases). The CDR3 extends over 15 amino acids. The germline V and J ends were trimmed by 8 bases and 2 bases, with 18 bases remaining between them. CDR1 and CDR2 from the germline V gene are MNHNS and SASEGT. The CDR3 loop reads CASRWGSGSQETQYF. For the CDR3, the DNA is TGTGCCAGCCGGTGGGGTAGCGGATCTCAAGAGACCCAGTACTTC.

The chain links TRBV11-1 to TRBJ1-1; D might be TRBD1 (5 bases). This CDR3 has 13 amino acids. V lost 10 bases to trimming and J lost 5 bases, with 17 bases between them. CDR1 is SGHAT, CDR2 FQDESV, per germline (reference sequence). This CDR3 is CATPGLNATEAFF. DNA of the CDR3: TGTGCCACCCCGGGACTTAATGCTACTGAAGCTTTCTTT.

The V gene is TRBV10-3, the J gene TRBJ1-2; unclear D gene. Germline V gives CDR1 ENHRY, CDR2 SYGVKD. The CDR3 contains 15 residues. V was shortened by 5 bases and J by 4 bases, with 17 bases between the two germline ends. CDR3 nucleotide sequence: TGTGCCATCAGTCCCCAGGCCCAGGATAGCTATGGCTACACCTTC. It codes for CAISPQAQDSYGYTF.

The chain uses TRBV5-6 and TRBJ2-3; D is possibly TRBD2 (6 bases). There are 14 residues in the CDR3. Trimming stripped 6 bases from V and 5 bases from J, with 16 bases between. Germline V gene data show CDR1 as SGHDT and CDR2 as YYEEEE. The CDR3 DNA sequence: TGTGCCAGCACCTATCTAGGGGAGGTAGATACGCAGTATTTT. This encodes CASTYLGEVDTQYF.

The CDR3 is CASSLQRGAHEQYF. The CDR3 DNA sequence: TGCGCCAGCAGCCTCCAGCGGGGGGCCCACGAGCAGTACTTC. The rearrangement links TRBV4-3 to TRBJ2-7, with 9 positions matching TRBD2. This CDR3 comprises 14 residues. The V and J ends lost 4 bases and 5 bases, in that order; junction bases with no gene match: 6. CDR1 and CDR2 (germline): LGHNA, YSLEER.

The CDR3 sequence is CAWSLSETQYF. The CDR3, as DNA: TGTGCCTGGAGCCTTTCAGAGACCCAGTACTTC. This chain uses TRBV30 with TRBJ2-5; D is unclear. The germline CDR1 and CDR2 sequences are GTSNPN and SVGIG (reference sequence). The CDR3 sequence is 11 residues long. Trimming left V 3 bases short and J 4 bases short, with 6 bases between.

This clone was detected a few times. V is TRBV9 and J is TRBJ2-5; 13 nucleotides align to TRBD2. J lost 5 bases, V lost 3 bases, and 7 bases had no gene match. The CDR3 has 16 amino acids. Germline V gene data show CDR1 as SGDLS and CDR2 as YYNGEE. CDR3 loop: CASSAGGTSGTETQYF. In nucleotides, the CDR3 is TGTGCCAGCAGCGCGGGGGGGACTAGCGGGACGGAGACCCAGTACTTC.

A single count supports this clone. V usage is TRBV6-5 and J usage is TRBJ2-5, with D possibly matching TRBD2 (5 bases). The V end lost 0 bases, the J end lost 5 bases, and 13 bases lay between the germline ends. CDR1 is MNHEY and CDR2 is SVGAGI in the germline V gene. CDR3 length: 15 amino acids. The CDR3 is CASSYSLPSWETQYF. CDR3 nucleotide sequence: TGTGCCAGCAGTTACTCTCTCCCTAGCTGGGAGACCCAGTACTTC.

V and J are TRBV30 and TRBJ1-6; D is perhaps TRBD1 (5 bases). The V gene's germline CDR1 is GTSNPN and CDR2 SVGIG (reference sequence). The V gene lost 4 bases and the J gene lost 13 bases, with 20 bases spanning the gap. This CDR3 comprises 14 residues. CDR3 bases: TGTGCCTGGACTAATTACAGGTCCCAGGCCCCCCTCCACTTT. This encodes CAWTNYRSQAPLHF. The whole variable domain, remainder taken from reference TRBV30 and TRBJ1-6, is SQTIHQWPATLVQPVGSPLSLECTVEGTSNPNLYWYRQAAGRGLQLLFYSVGIGQISSEVPQNLSASRPQDRQFILSSKKLLLSDSGFYLCAWTNYRSQAPLHFGNGTRLTVT.

Comments on this clone: Within the sample, other DNA sequences also encode this same CDR3. The rearrangement joins TRBV19 to TRBJ1-1, with D tentatively TRBD1 (5 bases). V was shortened by 3 bases and J by 4 bases, with 9 bases between the two germline ends. Germline V gene data show CDR1 as LNHDA and CDR2 as SQIVND (reference sequence). The CDR3 extends over 13 amino acids. For the CDR3, the DNA is TGTGCCAGTAGTATTGCGGGGGGCACTGAAGCTTTCTTT. It encodes CASSIAGGTEAFF.

The V and J genes are TRBV4-3 and TRBJ2-7; TRBD2 matches at 11 bases. V shed 2 bases, J shed 6 bases, and the junction held 6 bases outside the gene matches. Germline assignment: CDR1 LGHNA and CDR2 YSLEER. This CDR3 has 15 amino acids. The chain's CDR3 is CASSQIAGGPSEQYF. The CDR3 DNA reads as TGCGCCAGCAGCCAAATAGCGGGAGGGCCGTCCGAGCAGTACTTC.

This clone appeared a single time. The chain has TRBV30 and TRBJ2-1; 10 bases map to TRBD2. CDR1 and CDR2 from the germline V gene are GTSNPN and SVGIG (reference sequence). With 4 bases clipped from V and 7 bases from J, the junction kept 10 bases outside the gene matches. The CDR3 spans 15 residues. The DNA of the CDR3 is TGTGCCTGGAAAGGCTGGCCTAGCGGGAGTAATGAGCAGTTCTTC. This gives the protein CAWKGWPSGSNEQFF.

This chain connects TRBV30 to TRBJ2-7, with TRBD2 matching over 7 bases. Germline assignment: CDR1 GTSNPN and CDR2 SVGIG (reference sequence). The CDR3 covers 14 residues. Trimming at V came to 3 bases and at J to 2 bases, leaving 7 bases not matched to a gene. This CDR3 reads CAWRSRDYAYEQYF. CDR3 in DNA: TGTGCCTGGAGATCCCGGGACTACGCCTACGAGCAGTACTTC. The full variable domain, with the rest looked up from reference TRBV30 and TRBJ2-7, is SQTIHQWPATLVQPVGSPLSLECTVEGTSNPNLYWYRQAAGRGLQLLFYSVGIGQISSEVPQNLSASRPQDRQFILSSKKLLLSDSGFYLCAWRSRDYAYEQYFGPGTRLTVT.

The chain has TRBV29-1 and TRBJ2-3; TRBD1 might be the D (6 bases). Germline loops: CDR1 SQVTM, CDR2 ANQGSEA. V lost 2 bases, J lost 3 bases, and 15 bases lay in between. This CDR3 region has 15 residues. The chain's CDR3 is CSVEQGRLRTDTQYF. The CDR3 coding sequence is TGCAGCGTTGAACAGGGGCGTCTCAGGACAGATACGCAGTATTTT.

V is TRBV7-2 and J is TRBJ1-2, with 9 bases identical to TRBD1. Trimming cost V 6 bases and J 2 bases; bases outside gene matches: 4. Germline assignment: CDR1 SGHTA and CDR2 FQGNSA. The CDR3 totals 14 residues. DNA of the CDR3: TGTGCCAGCAGGCTTGGACAGGGGAACTATGGCTACACCTTC. It codes for CASRLGQGNYGYTF. The variable domain in full, completed from reference TRBV7-2 and TRBJ1-2, reads GAGVSQSPSNKVTEKGKDVELRCDPISGHTALYWYRQSLGQGLEFLIYFQGNSAPDKSGLPSDRFSAERTGGSVSTLTIQRTQQEDSAVYLCASRLGQGNYGYTFGSGTRLTVV.

The V call is TRBV7-2, the J call TRBJ2-5; D might be TRBD1 (5 bases). The CDR3 totals 15 residues. Germline CDR1 reads SGHTA; CDR2 reads FQGNSA. V was pared by 3 bases and J by 1 base, with 12 bases between. CDR3: CASSFGSGPQETQYF. CDR3 nucleotide sequence: TGTGCCAGCAGCTTTGGCTCAGGGCCCCAAGAGACCCAGTACTTC.

The chain is built from TRBV18 and TRBJ1-2, with D possibly TRBD1 on 6 matching bases. Germline assignment: CDR1 KGHSH and CDR2 LQKENI. The CDR3 is made up of 15 amino acids. The V end was cut by 3 bases, the J end by 4 bases, with 15 bases between. The CDR3 DNA reads as TGTGCCAGCTCACCTACAGGGAGCGAAGTCTATGGCTACACCTTC. Protein product: CASSPTGSEVYGYTF.

The chain joins TRBV25-1 to TRBJ1-2, with 10 bases that match TRBD1. V shed 1 base and J 2 bases; nucleotides not matched to a gene: 4. Per germline, CDR1 MGHDK and CDR2 SYGVNS. This CDR3 spans 16 amino acids. CDR3 nucleotide sequence: TGTGCCAGCAGTGAATGGACAGGGGGTTCCAACTATGGCTACACCTTC. Translated: CASSEWTGGSNYGYTF.